This T cell receptor beta chain was retrieved from a study of T cell responses to AZD1222 COVID-19 vaccine (dated by TCRdb to about 2021). With respect to the entire study: AZD1222 recipients given second doses at about 4 weeks or at about 12 weeks were pooled, since spike-specific TCR depth and breadth were not found to differ between the two schedules. A total of 233 trial participants underwent TCR sequencing, of whom about 210 received two doses of AZD1222 and some 25 received two doses of the MenACWY control vaccine. Trial participants were enrolled into age subgroups of 18-55, 56-69 and 70-plus years, which contained 148, 28 and 57 TCR-sequenced participants, respectively. Study-wide conclusions, independent of this receptor: Spike-specific TCR breadth and depth rose significantly after two AZD1222 doses compared with day 0 and with MenACWY recipients. Conclusions about previously exposed vaccinees were limited because only six AZD1222 recipients were SARS-CoV-2 seropositive at baseline. Most participants were white British and females outnumbered males, and the authors suggested that clonal diversity may have been underestimated. Because no day 14 peak-response samples were available, repertoires were characterized only after the peak T cell response. Nearly half of unique spike-specific TCRs reportedly recognized epitopes outside regions mutated in the B.1.351 and B.1.1.7 variants. The vaccine-associated CD4 TCRs covered the entire spike protein, and the dominant responses fell in regions 160-218 and 743-854. In the small 56-69-year group, the increase in depth fell short of significance, most likely because of low power.

The CDR3 regions of human TCRbeta chains were subjected to immunosequencing. The paper's data handling went like this. Repertoire TCRs were checked for matches against a reference library of SARS-CoV-2-specific TCRs that had been generated using the MIRA antigen-specificity platform. Breadth was defined as the fraction of unique TCRs that were SARS-CoV-2-associated, and depth was defined as the fraction of total T cells that were SARS-CoV-2-associated. Each spike-specific TCR was assigned to its reactive spike region and to a CD4 or CD8 class using the MIRA data. Log10-transformed breadth and depth values were compared by one-way ANOVA with Sidak's multiple comparisons tests. As stored in TCRdb, this immuneACCESS dataset retains in-frame rearrangements with V and J assigned. A fraction of the clones does not appear; measured against another copy, unresolved V genes explain less than half of the discrepancy, and the remainder lacks a known reason. Clone size and V and J calls were adopted from that table, with D and trimming inferred from the DNA. The sample data list 150,000 or so clones, and 92% of these were observed just once. The biggest ten clones account for about 3.7% of the sample.

This clone was seen a single time. The antigen this receptor binds is unknown. It has no much larger one-base neighbor in the sample; base qualities were not kept. Here V drops 6 bases and J drops 5 bases, and the junction holds 7 bases not matched to any gene. Reading from cysteine to phenylalanine, the CDR3 counts 14 amino acids. The read is trimmed to its CDR3 DNA, 42 bases read in frame from base 1. From a lookup of the germline V gene (reference sequence), CDR1 and CDR2 are LNHDA and SQIVND. In the paper's terms, the time point label means: baseline before first vaccination. Vaccinee samples came from UK trials COV001 and COV002, including a single-blind randomized controlled phase 2/3 trial of AZD1222 (ChAdOx1 nCoV-19) in healthy adults. For TCRbeta chain sequencing, PBMC samples from trial participants were taken at day 0 and at day 28 after the second dose.

The rearranged segments are TRBV19 and TRBJ2-5, with TRBD1 matching 9 junction bases. The sequencing used peripheral blood, collected on day 0 of AZD1222 vaccination. The clonotype was recovered from an adult in good health. The CDR3 is CASSLGQGGETQYF. The sequenced DNA is TGTGCCAGTAGCTTGGGACAGGGAGGGGAGACCCAGTACTTC.